A single sample gave rise to the 26 T cell receptor beta chains below, sequenced in a study of T cells in Graves' hyperthyroidism and ophthalmopathy. The TCR beta CDR3 regions underwent amplification using RNA transcripts as the source. A set of HTBI primers served as the primers for a first-round RT-PCR of the TCR CDR3. Each CDR3 protein gets one entry after TCRdb re-called the multiplex PCR reads with MiXCR. The sample has 550,000 to 850,000 distinct CDR3 sequences; approximately 18% are singletons. Source material: blood. Receptor source: a woman in her 50s with Graves' hyperthyroidism that later progressed to Graves' ophthalmopathy.

This chain joins TRBV10-3 and TRBJ1-3; 8 nucleotides line up with TRBD1. Trimming cost V 6 bases and J 1 base; bases outside gene matches: 5. This CDR3 spans 15 amino acids. Germline V gene lookup returns CDR1 ENHRY and CDR2 SYGVKD. CDR3 region: CAIRRTGLSGNTIYF. Written as DNA, the CDR3 is TGTGCCATCAGGAGGACAGGGCTTTCTGGAAACACCATATATTTT.

This clonotype was recorded a few times. CDR3 loop: CASTPGQGSYNEQFF. The DNA for the CDR3 is TGTGCCAGTACCCCCGGACAGGGCTCCTACAATGAGCAGTTCTTC. The chain employs TRBV19 and TRBJ2-1, with TRBD1 matching 8 bases. V was clipped by 7 bases and J by 0 bases; unmatched bases: 5. The CDR3 has 15 residues. From germline, CDR1 is LNHDA and CDR2 SQIVND (reference sequence).

This clonotype has only a few counts. The gene calls are TRBV4-2 and TRBJ1-5; 10 bases map to TRBD1. This CDR3 comprises 17 residues. Germline-derived CDR1 and CDR2 are LGHNA and YNFKEQ. The V and J ends lost 0 bases and 3 bases, in that order; junction bases with no gene match: 5. The CDR3 spells CASSQDPGQGLNQPQHF. The CDR3 DNA follows: TGTGCCAGCAGCCAAGATCCGGGACAGGGGCTCAATCAGCCCCAGCATTTT.

The chain employs TRBV6-2 or TRBV6-3 and TRBJ1-2, with D unclear. The CDR3 spans 15 residues. V lost 6 bases and J lost 3, with 17 bases in between. Per germline, CDR1 MNHEY and CDR2 SVGEGT. The CDR3 loop reads CASRMNSVAYYGYTF. The CDR3 coding sequence is TGTGCCAGCAGGATGAATAGTGTCGCCTACTATGGCTACACCTTC.

This chain links TRBV19 with TRBJ2-1; TRBD2 matches at 7 bases. This CDR3 contains 16 residues. V shed 5 bases, J shed 0 bases, and the junction held 7 bases outside the gene matches. Per the germline V gene, CDR1 is LNHDA and CDR2 is SQIVND (reference sequence). In nucleotides, the CDR3 is TGTGCCAGTAGTTTCAAACTAGCGAACTCCTACAATGAGCAGTTCTTC. Encoded protein: CASSFKLANSYNEQFF.

This clonotype showed up many times. The chain carries TRBV20-1 and TRBJ2-7, with D maybe TRBD2 (5 bases). Looked up from germline, CDR1 is DFQATT and CDR2 is SNEGSKA (reference sequence). The length of the CDR3 is 13 residues. Trimming removed 5 bases at V and 3 bases at J, with 14 bases between. CDR3: CSARSSGSYEQYF. CDR3 coding DNA: TGCAGTGCTCGAAGTAGTGGGAGCTACGAGCAGTACTTC.

V is TRBV29-1 and J is TRBJ2-3, with TRBD2 identical over 10 bases. The V gene end was trimmed by 4 bases and the J gene end by 2 bases; junction bases not matched to a gene: 9. The V gene's germline CDR1 is SQVTM and CDR2 ANQGSEA. The CDR3 has 16 residues. CDR3 in DNA: TGCAGCGTTGGGCCCCCTAGCGGGGGAACCACAGATACGCAGTATTTT. The encoded protein is CSVGPPSGGTTDTQYF.

The chain links TRBV7-9 to TRBJ2-1, with D perhaps matching TRBD2 (5 bases). V lost 5 bases and J 11 bases, leaving 19 bases between the germline ends. CDR3 length: 14 amino acids. Per germline, CDR1 SEHNR and CDR2 FQNEAQ (reference sequence). The CDR3 region is CASSPWRAETQQFF. For the CDR3, the DNA is TGTGCCAGCAGCCCGTGGCGGGCAGAGACCCAGCAGTTCTTC.

This clonotype was detected only a few times. CDR3 DNA: TGTGCCAGCAGCGGGCGGGACAGCCCGACGCAGTATTTT. Its translation: CASSGRDSPTQYF. This chain joins TRBV7-6 and TRBJ2-3, with D perhaps TRBD1 (7 bases). This CDR3 is 13 amino acids long. The ends were cut back, 5 bases at V and 9 bases at J, with 15 bases in the middle. In germline, CDR1 is SGHVS, CDR2 FNYEAQ.

This clonotype was counted many times. J is TRBJ2-3 and V is TRBV20-1; 7 bases match TRBD2. V dropped 6 bases and J dropped 2; count of bases not matched to a gene: 11. This CDR3 spans 15 amino acids. Germline CDR1 and CDR2: DFQATT and SNEGSKA (reference sequence). The CDR3 region has the DNA TGCAGTGCCACCCGGGGGAGGGCGTACACAGATACGCAGTATTTT. It translates to CSATRGRAYTDTQYF.

The chain combines TRBV12-3 or TRBV12-4 with TRBJ1-5; D gene unclear. The CDR3 totals 10 residues. V shed 8 bases and J shed 6 bases, with 5 bases lying between them. The CDR3 DNA follows: TGTGCCAGCGGGGTTCAGCCCCAGCATTTT. Its protein is CASGVQPQHF.

A note on this clonotype: Being one base from a much bigger clone, this may be a read error. This rearrangement joins TRBV18 to TRBJ1-1; D is unresolved. The length of the CDR3 is 15 residues. V was clipped by 3 bases and J by 1 base, with 12 bases between them. Germline lookup yields CDR1 KGHSH and CDR2 LQKENI. This CDR3 reads CASSPDPPRNTEAFF. The CDR3, as DNA: TGTGCCAGCTCACCGGACCCTCCAAGGAACACTGAAGCTTTCTTT.

This clonotype is a singleton in its sample. The rearrangement joins TRBV20-1 to TRBJ1-6; TRBD1 is a possible D gene (5 bases). In germline, CDR1 is DFQATT, CDR2 SNEGSKA (reference sequence). This CDR3 is 13 amino acids long. The V end was cut by 6 bases, the J end by 10 bases, with 16 bases between. The CDR3: CSAAEGRRSPLHF. CDR3 nucleotide sequence: TGCAGTGCGGCCGAGGGGCGGCGGTCACCCCTCCACTTT.

The chain joins TRBV5-1 to TRBJ2-3, with D tentatively TRBD1 (5 bases). The CDR3 spans 15 residues. Trimming took 3 bases from V and 1 from J, leaving 12 bases between them. Germline CDR1 is SGHRS and CDR2 is YFSETQ. CDR3 DNA: TGCGCCAGCAGCTCCGCTCAGGGCGGCACAGATACGCAGTATTTT. Encoded protein: CASSSAQGGTDTQYF.

This clonotype was seen only a few times. The V gene is TRBV18, the J gene TRBJ1-3; 8 nucleotides line up with TRBD1. CDR3 length: 13 residues. In germline, CDR1 is KGHSH, CDR2 LQKENI. V lost 8 bases, J lost 3 bases, and 3 bases stayed unmatched. The CDR3 protein is CASVRGLGNTIYF. CDR3 bases: TGTGCCAGCGTCAGGGGGCTTGGAAACACCATATATTTT.

This clonotype was seen a few times. This chain connects TRBV11-2 to TRBJ2-5; the D is unclear. Germline-derived CDR1 and CDR2 are SGHAT and FQNNGV. Trimming took off 0 bases at V and 6 bases at J, with 11 bases between the two ends. The CDR3 runs to 14 residues. This CDR3 reads CASSLDLPAKTQYF. The CDR3 bases are TGTGCCAGCAGCTTAGATCTCCCTGCAAAGACCCAGTACTTC.

This clonotype has more than one count but fewer than ten. The chain has TRBV4-2 and TRBJ1-1, with D tentatively TRBD1 (6 bases). V lost 0 bases and J 1 base, leaving 12 bases between the germline ends. Per germline, CDR1 LGHNA and CDR2 YNFKEQ. CDR3 length: 16 amino acids. The CDR3 region has the DNA TGTGCCAGCAGCCAAGAAATGGGGGCGCAGAACACTGAAGCTTTCTTT. As protein: CASSQEMGAQNTEAFF.

In DNA, the CDR3 is TGCAGTGCTGCCTCCGGGACAGCCTCCTACACCTTC. Residues: CSAASGTASYTF. This chain joins TRBV20-1 and TRBJ1-2; 7 bases align to TRBD1. Germline values: CDR1 DFQATT, CDR2 SNEGSKA (reference sequence). This CDR3 has 12 residues. V was pared by 5 bases and J by 10 bases, with 10 bases of the junction left unmatched.

This clonotype was recorded many times. This chain connects TRBV18 to TRBJ1-1; 7 bases map to TRBD1. This CDR3 has 15 amino acids. Germline V gene data show CDR1 as KGHSH and CDR2 as LQKENI. Trimming took 3 bases from V and 1 from J; bases not matched to a gene: 5. The CDR3 coding sequence is TGTGCCAGCTCACCGGGACAGATATCGAACACTGAAGCTTTCTTT. Its translation is CASSPGQISNTEAFF.

The rearrangement uses TRBV20-1 and TRBJ1-5; 8 nucleotides line up with TRBD1. After removal of 6 bases from V and 12 bases from J, the junction contained 19 bases not matched to a gene. Germline V gene sequence: CDR1 DFQATT, CDR2 SNEGSKA (reference sequence). The length of the CDR3 is 15 residues. Here the CDR3 DNA reads TGCAGTGCCCAATGGACCGGGACAGGCCCCGGGATCCAGCATTTT. Translation gives CSAQWTGTGPGIQHF.

Only a few counts were recorded for this clonotype. The V call is TRBV5-1, the J call TRBJ1-2; 7 bases align to TRBD1. The length of the CDR3 is 13 residues. Germline V gives CDR1 SGHRS, CDR2 YFSETQ. V shed 0 bases and J 13 bases; nucleotides not matched to a gene: 9. CDR3 sequence reads: CASSLEWDSLATF. The CDR3 coding sequence is TGCGCCAGCAGCTTGGAATGGGACAGTTTGGCCACCTTC.

At least ten counts were recorded for this clonotype. This chain joins TRBV20-1 and TRBJ2-3; D remains ambiguous. The V gene's germline CDR1 is DFQATT and CDR2 SNEGSKA (reference sequence). The CDR3 extends over 12 amino acids. V lost 5 bases and J lost 0, with 6 bases in between. The CDR3, as DNA: TGCAGTGCTCCGGACAGCACAGATACGCAGTATTTT. Protein: CSAPDSTDTQYF.

V gene TRBV7-2 combines with J gene TRBJ2-7; 7 bases fit TRBD1. Germline CDR1 and CDR2: SGHTA and FQGNSA. This CDR3 has 13 residues. V dropped 5 bases and J dropped 3; count of bases not matched to a gene: 4. CDR3 loop: CASSTRQGYEQYF. CDR3 DNA sequence: TGTGCCAGCAGCACCCGACAGGGCTACGAGCAGTACTTC.

The sample holds a few counts of this clonotype. The rearrangement links TRBV20-1 to TRBJ2-7, with 8 bases fitting TRBD1. The V segment lost 4 bases and the J segment 1 base; nucleotides outside the gene matches: 6. This CDR3 contains 14 residues. Germline-derived CDR1 and CDR2 are DFQATT and SNEGSKA (reference sequence). The DNA of the CDR3 is TGCAGTGCTATTGACAGGGGTTATTCCTACGAGCAGTACTTC. Protein sequence: CSAIDRGYSYEQYF.

This clonotype appeared a few times. The chain links TRBV25-1 to TRBJ1-1; D perhaps matches TRBD1 (6 bases). CDR3 length: 19 amino acids. Germline V gene lookup returns CDR1 MGHDK and CDR2 SYGVNS. V lost 1 base and J 1 base, leaving 22 bases between the germline ends. CDR3 loop: CASSESRRSRGGPNTEAFF. As DNA, the CDR3 is TGTGCCAGCAGTGAATCCCGTCGTTCCAGGGGCGGTCCGAACACTGAAGCTTTCTTT. The full variable domain, in which reference TRBV25-1 and TRBJ1-1 provide the parts outside the CDR3, is EADIYQTPRYLVIGTGKKITLECSQTMGHDKMYWYQQDPGMELHLIHYSYGVNSTEKGDLSSESTVSRIRTEHFPLTLESARPSHTSQYLCASSESRRSRGGPNTEAFFGQGTRLTVV.

V is TRBV12-3 or TRBV12-4 and J is TRBJ2-3; D may match TRBD1 or TRBD2 (5 bases each). The CDR3 is 16 amino acids. Trimming removed 4 bases from V and 2 bases from J, with 16 bases in between. The CDR3 nucleotides read TGTGCCAGCAGTTGGGGCCTTAGCGAACCCACAGATACGCAGTATTTT. Translation: CASSWGLSEPTDTQYF.